This entry concerns a single T cell receptor beta chain. Its antigen is not known. Each PCR reaction had synthetic TCR analog templates spiked into it. The assay was immunoSEQ multiplex PCR, and TCRdb's table has in-frame clones only and misses some. The sample carries approximately 94,000 clones, 87% recorded once. CDR3 length: 14 residues. CDR1 and CDR2 (germline): ENHRY, SYGVKD. V gave up 2 bases and J gave up 8 bases, with 15 bases separating them. Described time point: pretreatment peripheral blood. The sample originates from a study of PD-L1 blockade in urothelial cancer. For the study at large: Patients commenced atezolizumab in 2014, and it was given at 1,200 mg intravenously every 3 weeks.

Overall study findings and caveats: Below-median blood TCR clonality before treatment forecast better survival. Tumor-associated blood clones were expanded more by durable-benefit patients at 3 weeks.

This chain links TRBV10-3 with TRBJ1-2; D is ambiguous. The sequence was collected from a man in his sixties with urothelial cancer. The sequenced sample was PBMCs, obtained around atezolizumab (anti-PD-L1) treatment. CDR3 loop: CAISEIPGIGGYTF. DNA for the CDR3: TGTGCCATCAGTGAGATCCCGGGGATAGGGGGCTACACCTTC.